This T cell receptor beta chain was documented in a study of blood T cell repertoires in COVID-19. Overall study context: Sources were T cells, B-cell-depleted T cells, or PBMCs; the material itself was cDNA or gDNA.

The CDR3 covers 15 residues. Per germline, CDR1 MGHDK and CDR2 SYGVNS. V shed 1 base and J shed 5 bases, with 14 bases lying between them. As processed by the authors: Cell counts per sample came from amplifying reference gene primers. Sequencing used immunoSEQ multiplex PCR; TCRdb keeps in-frame clones, though not all of them. V and J calls and clone size come straight from that table; D and trimming were deduced from the DNA. Among approximately 130,000 clones listed, roughly 81% were seen once. The sample consisted of peripheral blood. This chain uses TRBV25-1 with TRBJ2-5, with D maybe TRBD2 (5 bases). This TCR derives from a human donor in a cohort sampled during active COVID-19. The CDR3 DNA is TGTGCCAGCAGTGAATTCGGTGGAGGTGAGGAGACCCAGTACTTC. It specifies CASSEFGGGEETQYF.